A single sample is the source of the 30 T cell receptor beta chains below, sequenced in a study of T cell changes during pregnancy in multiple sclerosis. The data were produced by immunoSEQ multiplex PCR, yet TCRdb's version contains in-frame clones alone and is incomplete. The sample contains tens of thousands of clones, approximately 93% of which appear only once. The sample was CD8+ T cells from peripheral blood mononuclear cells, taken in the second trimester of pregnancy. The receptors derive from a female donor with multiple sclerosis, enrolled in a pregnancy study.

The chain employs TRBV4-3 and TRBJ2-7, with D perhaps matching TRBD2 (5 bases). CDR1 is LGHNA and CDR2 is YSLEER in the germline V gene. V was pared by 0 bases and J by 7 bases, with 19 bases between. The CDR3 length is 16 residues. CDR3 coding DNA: TGCGCCAGCAGCCAAGATAACACCGACCCTTGGAGGGAGCAGTACTTC. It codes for CASSQDNTDPWREQYF.

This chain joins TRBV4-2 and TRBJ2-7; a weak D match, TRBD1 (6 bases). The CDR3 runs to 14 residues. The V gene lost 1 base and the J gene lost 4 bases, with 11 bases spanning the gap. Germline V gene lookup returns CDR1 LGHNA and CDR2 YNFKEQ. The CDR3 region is CASSQVRQGYEQYF. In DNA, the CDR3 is TGTGCCAGCAGCCAAGTGCGGCAGGGGTACGAGCAGTACTTC.

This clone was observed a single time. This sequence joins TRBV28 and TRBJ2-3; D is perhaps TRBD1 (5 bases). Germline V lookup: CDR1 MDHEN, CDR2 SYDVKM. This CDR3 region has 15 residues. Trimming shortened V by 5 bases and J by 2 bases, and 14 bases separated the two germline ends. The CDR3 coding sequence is TGTGCCAGCAGTACCAGGGTAGGGGACACAGATACGCAGTATTTT. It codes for CASSTRVGDTDTQYF. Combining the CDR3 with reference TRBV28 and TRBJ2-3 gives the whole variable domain DVKVTQSSRYLVKRTGEKVFLECVQDMDHENMFWYRQDPGLGLRLIYFSYDVKMKEKGDIPEGYSVSREKKERFSLILESASTNQTSMYLCASSTRVGDTDTQYFGPGTRLTVL.

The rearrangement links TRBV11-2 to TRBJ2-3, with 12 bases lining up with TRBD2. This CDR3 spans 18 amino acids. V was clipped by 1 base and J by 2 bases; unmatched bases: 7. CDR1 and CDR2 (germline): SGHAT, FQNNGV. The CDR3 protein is CASSLASGRAPPTDTQYF. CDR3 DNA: TGTGCCAGCAGCTTAGCTAGCGGGAGGGCCCCCCCCACAGATACGCAGTATTTT.

CDR3 DNA sequence: TGTGCCAGCAGTCCGATGGGAGGGGGGGTCACTGAAGCTTTCTTT. Its translation: CASSPMGGGVTEAFF. The chain carries TRBV28 and TRBJ1-1, with D perhaps matching TRBD1 (6 bases). V lost 5 bases and J lost 4, with 17 bases in between. CDR1 is MDHEN and CDR2 is SYDVKM in the germline V gene. This CDR3 is 15 amino acids long.

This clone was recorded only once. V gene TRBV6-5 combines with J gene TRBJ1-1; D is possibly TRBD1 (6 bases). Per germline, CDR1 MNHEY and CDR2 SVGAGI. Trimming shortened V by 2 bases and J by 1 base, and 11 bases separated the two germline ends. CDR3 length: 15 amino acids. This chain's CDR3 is CASSYRGGENTEAFF. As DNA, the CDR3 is TGTGCCAGCAGTTACAGGGGGGGCGAGAACACTGAAGCTTTCTTT.

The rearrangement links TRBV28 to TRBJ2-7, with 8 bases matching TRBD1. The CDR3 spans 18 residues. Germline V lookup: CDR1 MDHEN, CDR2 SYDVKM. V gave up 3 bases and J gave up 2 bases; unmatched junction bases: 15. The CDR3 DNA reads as TGTGCCAGCAGTTTTGAGAGAGTAGAAAGGACAGGGACCTACGAGCAGTACTTC. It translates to CASSFERVERTGTYEQYF.

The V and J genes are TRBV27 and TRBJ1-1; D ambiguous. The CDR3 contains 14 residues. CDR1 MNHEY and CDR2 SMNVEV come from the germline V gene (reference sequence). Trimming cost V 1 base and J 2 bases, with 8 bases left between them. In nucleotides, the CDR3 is TGTGCCAGCAGTTTATATCGGGGTAACACTGAAGCTTTCTTT. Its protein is CASSLYRGNTEAFF.

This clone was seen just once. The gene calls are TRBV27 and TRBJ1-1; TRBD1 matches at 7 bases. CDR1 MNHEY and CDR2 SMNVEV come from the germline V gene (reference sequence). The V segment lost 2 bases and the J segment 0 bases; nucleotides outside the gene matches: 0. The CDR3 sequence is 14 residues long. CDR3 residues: CASSLGQVNTEAFF. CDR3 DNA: TGTGCCAGCAGTTTAGGACAGGTGAACACTGAAGCTTTCTTT.

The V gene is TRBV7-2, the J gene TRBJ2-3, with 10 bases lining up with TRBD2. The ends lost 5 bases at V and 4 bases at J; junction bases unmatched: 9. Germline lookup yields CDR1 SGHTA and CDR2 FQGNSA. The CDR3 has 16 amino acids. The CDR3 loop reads CASSASSGRGADTQYF. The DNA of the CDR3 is TGTGCCAGCAGCGCCTCTAGCGGGAGAGGCGCAGATACGCAGTATTTT.

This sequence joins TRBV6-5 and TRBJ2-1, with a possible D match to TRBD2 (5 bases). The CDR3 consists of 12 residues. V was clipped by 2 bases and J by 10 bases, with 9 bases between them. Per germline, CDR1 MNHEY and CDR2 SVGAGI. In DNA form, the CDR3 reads TGTGCCAGCAGTTACGCCCCGGGAGAGCAGTTCTTC. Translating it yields CASSYAPGEQFF.

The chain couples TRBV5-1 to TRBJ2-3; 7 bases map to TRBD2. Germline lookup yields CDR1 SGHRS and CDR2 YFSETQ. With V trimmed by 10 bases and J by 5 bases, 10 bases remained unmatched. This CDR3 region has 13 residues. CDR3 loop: CAARGGERDTQYF. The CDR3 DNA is TGCGCCGCTCGGGGAGGGGAGAGAGATACGCAGTATTTT.

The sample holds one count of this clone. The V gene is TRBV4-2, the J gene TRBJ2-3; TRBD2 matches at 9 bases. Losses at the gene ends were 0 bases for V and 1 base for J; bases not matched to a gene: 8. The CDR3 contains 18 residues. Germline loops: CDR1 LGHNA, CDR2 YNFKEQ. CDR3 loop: CASSQDWPPSGGTDTQYF. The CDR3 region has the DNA TGTGCCAGCAGCCAAGATTGGCCCCCTAGCGGGGGCACAGATACGCAGTATTTT.

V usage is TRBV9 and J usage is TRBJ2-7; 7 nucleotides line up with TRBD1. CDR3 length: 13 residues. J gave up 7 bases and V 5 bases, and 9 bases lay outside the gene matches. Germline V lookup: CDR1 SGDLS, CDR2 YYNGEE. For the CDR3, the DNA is TGTGCCAGCAGTTCCGACAGGGTTTGGGAGCAGTACTTC. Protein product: CASSSDRVWEQYF. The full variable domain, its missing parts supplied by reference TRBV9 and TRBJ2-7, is DSGVTQTPKHLITATGQRVTLRCSPRSGDLSVYWYQQSLDQGLQFLIQYYNGEERAKGNILERFSAQQFPDLHSELNLSSLELGDSALYFCASSSDRVWEQYFGPGTRLTVT.

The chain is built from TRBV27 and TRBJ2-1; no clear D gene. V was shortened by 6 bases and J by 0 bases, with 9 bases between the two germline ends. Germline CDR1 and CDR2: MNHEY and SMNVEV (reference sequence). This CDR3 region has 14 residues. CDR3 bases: TGTGCCAGCAGAATTACGAGCTCCTACAATGAGCAGTTCTTC. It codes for CASRITSSYNEQFF.

Here the CDR3 reads CASSIPKGQGGRYTF. The CDR3 DNA sequence: TGTGCCAGTAGTATACCTAAGGGACAGGGAGGACGCTACACCTTC. The chain combines TRBV19 with TRBJ1-2, with TRBD1 matching 9 bases. V trimming: 2 bases; J trimming: 9 bases; junction bases outside the gene matches: 10. CDR1 and CDR2 (germline): LNHDA, SQIVND (reference sequence). The CDR3 has 15 residues.

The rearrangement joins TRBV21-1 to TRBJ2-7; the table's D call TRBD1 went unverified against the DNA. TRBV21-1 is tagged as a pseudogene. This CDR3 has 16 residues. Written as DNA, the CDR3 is TGTGCCAGCAGCAAAGCCTCCCGGGACAGGGGCTACGAGCAGTACTTC. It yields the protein CASSKASRDRGYEQYF.

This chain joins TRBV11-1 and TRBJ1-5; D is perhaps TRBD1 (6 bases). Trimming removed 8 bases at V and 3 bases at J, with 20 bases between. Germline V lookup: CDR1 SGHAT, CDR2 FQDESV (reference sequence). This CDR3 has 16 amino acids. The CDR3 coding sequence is TGTGCCAGCTTTCCGAGGGGGGGCGAGATCAATCAGCCCCAGCATTTT. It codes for CASFPRGGEINQPQHF.

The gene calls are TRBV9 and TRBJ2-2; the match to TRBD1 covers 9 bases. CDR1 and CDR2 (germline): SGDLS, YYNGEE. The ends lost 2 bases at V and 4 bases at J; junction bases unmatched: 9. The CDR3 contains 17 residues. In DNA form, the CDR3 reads TGTGCCAGCAGCGTCGGACAGGGGCGATTTGGCACCGGGGAGCTGTTTTTT. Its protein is CASSVGQGRFGTGELFF.

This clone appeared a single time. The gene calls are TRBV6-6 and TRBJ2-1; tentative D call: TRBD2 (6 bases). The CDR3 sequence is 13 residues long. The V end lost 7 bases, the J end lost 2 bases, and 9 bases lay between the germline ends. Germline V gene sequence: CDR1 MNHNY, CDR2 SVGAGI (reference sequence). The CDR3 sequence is CASNVAAYNEQFF. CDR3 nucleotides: TGTGCCAGCAATGTAGCGGCCTACAATGAGCAGTTCTTC.

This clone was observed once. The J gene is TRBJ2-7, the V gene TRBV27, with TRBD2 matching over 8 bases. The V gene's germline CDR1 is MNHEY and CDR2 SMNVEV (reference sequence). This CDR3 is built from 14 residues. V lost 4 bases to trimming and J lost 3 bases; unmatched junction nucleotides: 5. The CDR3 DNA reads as TGTGCCAGCAGTTATACTAGCGGTGGCTACGAGCAGTACTTC. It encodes CASSYTSGGYEQYF.

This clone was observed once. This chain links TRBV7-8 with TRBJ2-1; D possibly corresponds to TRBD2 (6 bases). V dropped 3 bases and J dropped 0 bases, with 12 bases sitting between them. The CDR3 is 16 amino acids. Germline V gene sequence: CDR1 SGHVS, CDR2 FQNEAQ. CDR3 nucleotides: TGTGCCAGCAGCTTCTTGCGGGGCTACTCCTACAATGAGCAGTTCTTC. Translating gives CASSFLRGYSYNEQFF.

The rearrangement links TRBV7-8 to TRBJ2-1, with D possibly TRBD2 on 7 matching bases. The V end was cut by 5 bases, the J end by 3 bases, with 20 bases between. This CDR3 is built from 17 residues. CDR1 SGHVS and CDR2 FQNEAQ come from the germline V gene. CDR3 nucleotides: TGTGCCAGCAGCGCCGGGGGGAGTGGGGGGCTCTACAATGAGCAGTTCTTC. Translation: CASSAGGSGGLYNEQFF.

Here the CDR3 reads CASSPRGTSGSDEQFF. DNA of the CDR3: TGTGCCAGTAGTCCACGAGGGACTAGCGGGAGCGATGAGCAGTTCTTC. This chain uses TRBV19 with TRBJ2-1; 14 nucleotides align to TRBD2. CDR3 size: 16 residues. Losses at the gene ends were 5 bases for V and 8 bases for J; bases not matched to a gene: 8. Germline-derived CDR1 and CDR2 are LNHDA and SQIVND (reference sequence).

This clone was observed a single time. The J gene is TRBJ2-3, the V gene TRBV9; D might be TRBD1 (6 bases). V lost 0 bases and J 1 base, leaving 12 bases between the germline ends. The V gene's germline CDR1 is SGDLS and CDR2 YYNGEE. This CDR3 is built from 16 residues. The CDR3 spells CASSVALTGRTDTQYF. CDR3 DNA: TGTGCCAGCAGCGTAGCTCTGACAGGTCGCACAGATACGCAGTATTTT.

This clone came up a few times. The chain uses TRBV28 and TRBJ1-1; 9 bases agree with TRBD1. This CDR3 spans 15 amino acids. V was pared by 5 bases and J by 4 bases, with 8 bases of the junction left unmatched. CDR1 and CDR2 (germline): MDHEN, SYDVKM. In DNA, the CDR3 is TGTGCCAGCAGTCCACCCGGACAGGGGCCCACTGAAGCTTTCTTT. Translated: CASSPPGQGPTEAFF.

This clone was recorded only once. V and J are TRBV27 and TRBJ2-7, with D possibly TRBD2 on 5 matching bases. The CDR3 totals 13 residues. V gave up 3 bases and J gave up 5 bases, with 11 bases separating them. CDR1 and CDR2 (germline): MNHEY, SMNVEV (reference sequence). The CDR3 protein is CASSFSGTNEQYF. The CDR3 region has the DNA TGTGCCAGCAGTTTCTCGGGAACGAACGAGCAGTACTTC.

The CDR3 reads CASSPRVNTEAFF. The CDR3 DNA is TGTGCCAGCAGTCCCAGGGTGAACACTGAAGCTTTCTTT. This rearrangement joins TRBV2 to TRBJ1-1; weak D call: TRBD1 (5 bases). V lost 5 bases and J lost 0, with 7 bases in between. The CDR3 contains 13 residues. The germline CDR1 and CDR2 sequences are SNHLY and FYNNEI.

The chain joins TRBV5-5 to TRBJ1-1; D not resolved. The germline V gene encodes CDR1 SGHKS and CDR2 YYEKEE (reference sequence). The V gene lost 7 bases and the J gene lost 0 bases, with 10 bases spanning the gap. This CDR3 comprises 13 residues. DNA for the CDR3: TGTGCCAGCTGCGGGGATCTGAACACTGAAGCTTTCTTT. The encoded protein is CASCGDLNTEAFF.

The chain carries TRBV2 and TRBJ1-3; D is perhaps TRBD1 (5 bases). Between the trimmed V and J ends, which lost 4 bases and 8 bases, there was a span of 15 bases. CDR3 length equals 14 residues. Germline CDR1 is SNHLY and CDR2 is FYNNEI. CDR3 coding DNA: TGTGCCAGCAGTGTTATTGGGGCCGTAGACACCATATATTTT. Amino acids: CASSVIGAVDTIYF.